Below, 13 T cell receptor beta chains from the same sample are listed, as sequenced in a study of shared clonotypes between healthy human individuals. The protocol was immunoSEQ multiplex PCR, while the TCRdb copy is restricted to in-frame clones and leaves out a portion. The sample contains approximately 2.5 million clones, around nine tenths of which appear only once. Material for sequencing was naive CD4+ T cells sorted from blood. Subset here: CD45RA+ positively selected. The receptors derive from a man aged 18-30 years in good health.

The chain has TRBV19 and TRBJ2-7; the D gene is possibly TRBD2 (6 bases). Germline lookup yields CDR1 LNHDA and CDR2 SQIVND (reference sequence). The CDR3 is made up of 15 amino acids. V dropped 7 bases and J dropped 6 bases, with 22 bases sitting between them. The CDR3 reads CASNKGGGFQGEQYF. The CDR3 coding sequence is TGTGCCAGTAACAAAGGAGGAGGGTTTCAGGGCGAGCAGTACTTC.

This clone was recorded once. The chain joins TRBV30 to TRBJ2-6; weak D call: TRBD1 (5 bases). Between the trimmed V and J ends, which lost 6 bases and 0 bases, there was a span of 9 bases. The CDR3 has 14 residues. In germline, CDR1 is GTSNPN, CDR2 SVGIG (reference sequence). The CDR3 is CACDSYSGANVLTF. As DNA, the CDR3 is TGTGCCTGTGACAGTTACTCTGGGGCCAACGTCCTGACTTTC.

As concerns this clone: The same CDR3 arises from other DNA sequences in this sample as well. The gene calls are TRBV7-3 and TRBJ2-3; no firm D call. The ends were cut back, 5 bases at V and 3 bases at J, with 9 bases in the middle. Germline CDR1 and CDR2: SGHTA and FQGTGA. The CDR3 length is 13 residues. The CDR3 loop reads CASSLLGTDTQYF. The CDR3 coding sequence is TGTGCCAGCAGCCTCCTAGGTACAGATACGCAGTATTTT.

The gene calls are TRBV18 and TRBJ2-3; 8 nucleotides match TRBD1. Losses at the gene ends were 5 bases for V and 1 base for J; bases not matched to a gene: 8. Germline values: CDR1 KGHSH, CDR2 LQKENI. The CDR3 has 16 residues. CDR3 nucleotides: TGTGCCAGCTCATCCTGGACAGGGAGTCGCACAGATACGCAGTATTTT. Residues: CASSSWTGSRTDTQYF.

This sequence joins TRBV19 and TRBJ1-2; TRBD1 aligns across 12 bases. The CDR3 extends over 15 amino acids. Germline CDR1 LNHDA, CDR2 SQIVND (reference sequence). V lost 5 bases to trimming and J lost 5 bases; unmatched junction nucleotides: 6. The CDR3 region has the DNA TGTGCCAGTAGTTCCCCGGGACAGGGGGCTTATGGCTACACCTTC. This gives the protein CASSSPGQGAYGYTF.

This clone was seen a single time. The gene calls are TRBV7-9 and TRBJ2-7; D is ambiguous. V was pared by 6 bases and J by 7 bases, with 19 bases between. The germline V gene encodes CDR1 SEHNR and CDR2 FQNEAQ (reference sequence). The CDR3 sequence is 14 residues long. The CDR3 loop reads CASSLTGGPQEQYF. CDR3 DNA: TGTGCCAGCAGTTTAACGGGTGGGCCCCAGGAGCAGTACTTC.

The CDR3, as DNA: TGCAGCGTGGGACAGACTGTCTACGAGCAGTACTTC. As protein: CSVGQTVYEQYF. The chain joins TRBV29-1 to TRBJ2-7, with 7 bases aligning to TRBD1. CDR1 is SQVTM, CDR2 ANQGSEA, per germline. The CDR3 contains 12 residues. V dropped 6 bases and J dropped 3; count of bases not matched to a gene: 5.

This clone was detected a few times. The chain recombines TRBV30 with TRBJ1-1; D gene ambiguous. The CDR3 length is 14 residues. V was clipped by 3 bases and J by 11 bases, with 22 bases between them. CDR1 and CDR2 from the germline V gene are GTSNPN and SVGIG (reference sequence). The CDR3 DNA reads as TGTGCCTGGAGCCAATTTAAGGACGGAGATGACGCTTTCTTT. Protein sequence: CAWSQFKDGDDAFF.

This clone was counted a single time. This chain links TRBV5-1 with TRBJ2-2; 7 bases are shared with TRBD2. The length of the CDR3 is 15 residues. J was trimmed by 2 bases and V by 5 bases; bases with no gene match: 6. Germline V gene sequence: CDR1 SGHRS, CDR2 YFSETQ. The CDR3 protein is CASRSLATNTGELFF. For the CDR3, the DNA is TGCGCCAGCAGGTCACTAGCGACCAACACCGGGGAGCTGTTTTTT.

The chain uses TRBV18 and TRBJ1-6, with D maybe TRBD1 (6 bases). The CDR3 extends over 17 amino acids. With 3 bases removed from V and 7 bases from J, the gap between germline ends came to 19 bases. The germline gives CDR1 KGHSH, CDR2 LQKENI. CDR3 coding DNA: TGTGCCAGCTCACCTATACAAACAGGGATGACAAATTCACCCCTCCACTTT. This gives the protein CASSPIQTGMTNSPLHF.

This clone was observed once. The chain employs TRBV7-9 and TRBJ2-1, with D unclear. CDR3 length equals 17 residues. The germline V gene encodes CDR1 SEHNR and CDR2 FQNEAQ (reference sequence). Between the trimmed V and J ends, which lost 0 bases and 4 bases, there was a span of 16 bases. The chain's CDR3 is CASSLAAAQKIYNEQFF. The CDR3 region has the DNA TGTGCCAGCAGCTTAGCGGCCGCCCAAAAAATTTACAATGAGCAGTTCTTC. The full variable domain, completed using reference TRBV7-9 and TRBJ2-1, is DTGVSQNPRHKITKRGQNVTFRCDPISEHNRLYWYRQTLGQGPEFLTYFQNEAQLEKSRLLSDRFSAERPKGSFSTLEIQRTEQGDSAMYLCASSLAAAQKIYNEQFFGPGTRLTVL.

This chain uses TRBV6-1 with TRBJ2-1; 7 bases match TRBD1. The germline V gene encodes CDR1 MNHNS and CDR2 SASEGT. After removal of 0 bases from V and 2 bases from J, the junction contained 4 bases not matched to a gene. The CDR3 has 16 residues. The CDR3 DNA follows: TGTGCCAGCAGTGAAGCGTTGGGACAGACCTACAATGAGCAGTTCTTC. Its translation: CASSEALGQTYNEQFF.

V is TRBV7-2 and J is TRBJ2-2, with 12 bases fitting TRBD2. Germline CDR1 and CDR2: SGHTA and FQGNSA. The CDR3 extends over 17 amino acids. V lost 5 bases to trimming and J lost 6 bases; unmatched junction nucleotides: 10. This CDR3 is CASSRKTSGSLAGELFF. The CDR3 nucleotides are TGTGCCAGCAGCCGAAAGACTAGCGGGAGTTTGGCCGGGGAGCTGTTTTTT.